Shown below are 20 T cell receptor beta chains from a single sample sequenced in a study of CD8+CD57+ T cells in acquired aplastic anemia. Genomic DNA, serving as template, underwent TCR beta VDJ and CDR3 profiling. TCRdb itself ran the reads through MiXCR, one entry per CDR3 protein. The sample gives about 470,000 distinct CDR3 sequences, around 30% of which show up once; around 0.82% is in the top ten. In patients chosen for sequencing, flow cytometry had shown CD8+CD57+ cell expansion. The sequencing sample was made of sorted CD4+, CD8+, or CD8+CD57+ T cells (not recorded which) from PBMCs. These receptors came from a human donor with aplastic anemia.

The V gene is TRBV10-3, the J gene TRBJ2-7; tentatively, D is TRBD2 (6 bases). The end of the DNA aligns better with TRBJ2-5, so the J call may be wrong. The CDR3 totals 13 residues. CDR1 is ENHRY, CDR2 SYGVKD, per germline. The CDR3 loop reads CAISEGGMETQYF. CDR3 DNA: TGTGCCATCAGTGAGGGGGGGATGGAGACCCAGTACTTC.

Note on this clonotype: This clone may be a read error of a much larger clone one base away. The CDR3 is CSVEVRGGEQLF. The CDR3 DNA reads TGCAGCGTTGAAGTTAGGGGTGGGGAGCAGCTCTTC. The chain is built from TRBV29-1 and TRBJ2-1; the D call may be TRBD1 or TRBD2 (5 bases each). The CDR3 has 12 amino acids. Germline CDR1 reads SQVTM; CDR2 reads ANQGSEA.

The J gene is TRBJ2-2, the V gene TRBV15; TRBD2 is a possible D gene (5 bases). There are 14 residues in the CDR3. Trimming stripped 0 bases from V and 7 bases from J, with 9 bases between. CDR1 is LNHNV, CDR2 YYDKDF, per germline (reference sequence). The CDR3 is CATSREEGGGELFF. The CDR3 nucleotides read TGTGCCACCAGCAGAGAAGAGGGTGGCGGGGAGCTGTTTTTT.

The chain employs TRBV20-1 and TRBJ2-7, with 7 bases fitting TRBD1. Germline loops: CDR1 DFQATT, CDR2 SNEGSKA (reference sequence). CDR3 length equals 16 residues. J was trimmed by 5 bases and V by 0 bases; bases with no gene match: 13. The CDR3 sequence: CSARDDRGGEVDEQYF. In DNA, the CDR3 is TGCAGTGCTAGAGATGATCGAGGGGGCGAGGTGGACGAGCAGTACTTC.

This clonotype was counted ten times or more. V is TRBV12-3 or TRBV12-4 and J is TRBJ2-5; D is unresolved. The V end was cut by 2 bases, the J end by 1 base, with 8 bases between. The CDR3 has 14 residues. Here the CDR3 DNA reads TGTGCCAGCAGTTTAATCGTTGGCCAAGAGACCCAGTACTTC. Translation: CASSLIVGQETQYF.

The chain employs TRBV19 and TRBJ2-2; TRBD2 matches at 8 bases. Germline loops: CDR1 LNHDA, CDR2 SQIVND (reference sequence). V dropped 4 bases and J dropped 7; count of bases not matched to a gene: 14. The CDR3 is made up of 17 amino acids. This CDR3 is CASSTLIGGLGGGELFF. CDR3 DNA: TGTGCCAGTAGTACCCTTATTGGGGGACTAGGTGGCGGGGAGCTGTTTTTT.

The genes are TRBV19 and TRBJ1-5, with 12 bases that match TRBD1. This CDR3 region has 15 residues. Germline V gene sequence: CDR1 LNHDA, CDR2 SQIVND (reference sequence). The J segment lost 6 bases and the V segment lost 5 bases, leaving 5 bases of the junction unmatched. The CDR3 loop reads CASSEGQGAAQPQHF. The CDR3 nucleotides read TGTGCCAGTAGTGAGGGACAGGGGGCAGCTCAGCCCCAGCATTTT.

The gene calls are TRBV11-1 and TRBJ2-1, with TRBD2 matching 10 bases. CDR3 length: 15 residues. Germline CDR1 SGHAT, CDR2 FQDESV (reference sequence). Trimming cost V 2 bases and J 5 bases; bases outside gene matches: 3. The CDR3 is CASSLFLAGDNEQFF. CDR3 in DNA: TGTGCCAGCAGCTTATTTCTAGCGGGGGACAATGAGCAGTTCTTC.

Comment on this clonotype: A single base separates this from a much larger clone, so it may be a read error. The CDR3 end shows no conserved phenylalanine or tryptophan, and so a read error is likely. As DNA, the CDR3 is TGCAGTGCTGACGGGAGGCCCTCCTACGAGCAGTACCTC. The encoded protein is CSADGRPSYEQYL. V gene TRBV20-1 combines with J gene TRBJ2-7, with 7 positions matching TRBD2. The CDR3 is made up of 13 amino acids. V gave up 5 bases and J gave up 0 bases; unmatched junction bases: 4. Germline V CDR1 and CDR2: DFQATT, SNEGSKA (reference sequence).

The sample holds many counts of this clonotype. The conserved closing phenylalanine or tryptophan is absent in this CDR3, likely reflecting a read error. The chain is built from TRBV24-1 and TRBJ2-7, with 7 bases aligning to TRBD1. CDR1 and CDR2 from the germline V gene are KGHDR and SFDVKD. CDR3 size: 13 residues. Trimming at V came to 4 bases and at J to 7 bases, leaving 6 bases not matched to a gene. The chain's CDR3 is CATSDPGQAEQYL. DNA of the CDR3: TGTGCCACCAGTGACCCAGGACAGGCAGAGCAGTACCTC.

The table lists this clonotype with many counts. J is TRBJ2-7 and V is TRBV6-6, with D unresolved. Germline assignment: CDR1 MNHNY and CDR2 SVGAGI (reference sequence). The CDR3 totals 12 residues. The V end was cut by 10 bases, the J end by 3 bases, with 13 bases between. The CDR3 reads CATWQRDYEQYF. CDR3 DNA: TGTGCCACATGGCAGCGAGACTACGAGCAGTACTTC.

Only a few counts were recorded for this clonotype. CDR3 nucleotide sequence: TGTGCCAGCAGCTTAGTTCGGGGTTCCTCTGGCTATGGCTACACCTTC. It specifies CASSLVRGSSGYGYTF. The J gene is TRBJ1-2, the V gene TRBV11-2; D is uncertain. CDR1 and CDR2 from the germline V gene are SGHAT and FQNNGV. Trimming took off 1 base at V and 4 bases at J, with 16 bases between the two ends. The length of the CDR3 is 16 residues.

As for this clonotype: This may be a read error, as it is one base from a much larger clone. The rearrangement joins TRBV7-3 to TRBJ2-7; no clear D. This CDR3 is built from 15 residues. Germline CDR1 reads SGHTA; CDR2 reads FQGTGA. The CDR3 DNA reads as TGTGCCGGCAGCTTAAATCTGGCCGTACCCCACGAGCAGTACTTC. This gives the protein CAGSLNLAVPHEQYF.

This clonotype was recorded at least ten times. The chain has TRBV11-2 and TRBJ1-5, with a tentative D call TRBD1 (5 bases). The germline CDR1 and CDR2 sequences are SGHAT and FQNNGV. The CDR3 loop spans 16 amino acids. Deletions cut 5 bases from V and 6 bases from J, with 20 bases between. This CDR3 reads CASSRGPAQGGQPQHF. In DNA form, the CDR3 reads TGTGCCAGCAGCCGGGGCCCGGCGCAGGGCGGTCAGCCCCAGCATTTT.

A word on this clonotype: Since a much larger clone is just one base distant, this may be a read error. The chain combines TRBV19 with TRBJ2-7, with TRBD1 matching 9 bases. Germline V gene lookup returns CDR1 LNHDA and CDR2 SQIVND (reference sequence). This CDR3 has 15 amino acids. The CDR3, as DNA: TGTGCCAGTAGTCCCGGGACAGGGTTCCTGGAGGAGCAGCACTTC. It is translated as CASSPGTGFLEEQHF.

The V gene is TRBV25-1, the J gene TRBJ1-6; 10 bases align to TRBD1. Germline trimming cut 3 bases from V and 3 bases from J; bases unmatched to any gene: 2. Germline V lookup: CDR1 MGHDK, CDR2 SYGVNS. This CDR3 is built from 16 residues. The CDR3 DNA sequence: TGTGCCAGCAGTGACCGGACAGGGGGCTATAATTCACCCCTCCACTTT. It translates to CASSDRTGGYNSPLHF.

Remarks on this clonotype: A junction boundary mismatches the germline segment, possibly from a read error. The genes are TRBV10-1 and TRBJ1-3; TRBD1 is a possible D gene (6 bases). The CDR3 runs 15 residues. Germline assignment: CDR1 WNHNN and CDR2 SYGVQD (reference sequence). As DNA, the CDR3 is TGCGCCAGCAGGCTGACAGGAGTCTCTGGAAGCACCATATATTTT. It yields the protein CASRLTGVSGSTIYF.

This clonotype was counted many times. V usage is TRBV10-3 and J usage is TRBJ2-1; TRBD1 is a possible D gene (5 bases). V lost 2 bases, J lost 7 bases, and 18 bases lay in between. The CDR3 consists of 16 residues. Germline CDR1 reads ENHRY; CDR2 reads SYGVKD. DNA of the CDR3: TGTGCCATCAGTGAGGGCGACAGTATTAACATGAATGAGCAGTTCTTC. Translated: CAISEGDSINMNEQFF.

This chain uses TRBV6-5 with TRBJ1-2; D call uncertain. Per the germline V gene, CDR1 is MNHEY and CDR2 is SVGAGI. The ends were cut back, 3 bases at V and 8 bases at J, with 16 bases in the middle. CDR3 length: 14 residues. CDR3 bases: TGTGCCAGCAGTTATTCTCCGCTCCGGGCCGGCTACACCTTC. The encoded protein is CASSYSPLRAGYTF.

The chain carries TRBV19 and TRBJ1-2; a possible D gene is TRBD1 (6 bases). The CDR3 is made up of 14 amino acids. Germline-derived CDR1 and CDR2 are LNHDA and SQIVND (reference sequence). Trimming removed 8 bases at V and 4 bases at J, with 17 bases between. The DNA of the CDR3 is TGTGCCAGTGGGCGGGCAGGGGCTGGCTATGGCTACACCTTC. Protein product: CASGRAGAGYGYTF. The full variable domain, completed using reference TRBV19 and TRBJ1-2, is DGGITQSPKYLFRKEGQNVTLSCEQNLNHDAMYWYRQDPGQGLRLIYYSQIVNDFQKGDIAEGYSVSREKKESFPLTVTSAQKNPTAFYLCASGRAGAGYGYTFGSGTRLTVV.